These 7 T cell receptor beta chains were sequenced from one sample in a study of OX40 agonist ivuxolimab in advanced cancers. Measured with immunoSEQ multiplex PCR; TCRdb has only the in-frame clones, and not every one. The table records around 36,000 clones, approximately 79% of them present only once. The sample in question was CD4+ or CD8+ T cells sorted from blood, obtained in a trial of the OX40 agonist ivuxolimab. The receptors come from an adult with an advanced solid tumor such as melanoma, head and neck, liver or kidney cancer.

This chain joins TRBV18 and TRBJ2-2; no clear D gene. The CDR3 extends over 12 amino acids. Germline-derived CDR1 and CDR2 are KGHSH and LQKENI. The germline V and J ends were trimmed by 4 bases and 9 bases, with 9 bases remaining between them. The CDR3 DNA is TGTGCCAGCTCACATCAGATCCGGGAGCTGTTTTTT. Protein sequence: CASSHQIRELFF.

The chain carries TRBV9 and TRBJ2-2; D is possibly TRBD1 or TRBD2 (5 bases each). Germline-derived CDR1 and CDR2 are SGDLS and YYNGEE. Trimming took 0 bases from V and 2 from J, leaving 14 bases between them. The CDR3 has 17 amino acids. In DNA, the CDR3 is TGTGCCAGCAGCGTAGCTAGGCACGGGGCCAACACCGGGGAGCTGTTTTTT. This codes for CASSVARHGANTGELFF.

V and J are TRBV5-1 and TRBJ1-5, with TRBD1 identical over 9 bases. CDR3 length: 15 residues. The V and J ends lost 6 bases and 4 bases, in that order; junction bases with no gene match: 8. Looked up from germline, CDR1 is SGHRS and CDR2 is YFSETQ. The CDR3 coding sequence is TGCGCCAGCACGCCCACAGGGGGCTTAAATCAGCCCCAGCATTTT. Its translation is CASTPTGGLNQPQHF.

V is TRBV6-1 and J is TRBJ1-5, with 7 nucleotides matching TRBD1. Trimming at V came to 10 bases and at J to 2 bases, leaving 8 bases not matched to a gene. CDR1 MNHNS and CDR2 SASEGT come from the germline V gene. The CDR3 has 14 residues. CDR3 coding DNA: TGTGCCACCTCCCGGGACAGCCGCAATCAGCCCCAGCATTTT. Protein sequence: CATSRDSRNQPQHF.

J is TRBJ2-5 and V is TRBV5-4, with no clear D. Germline V gene data show CDR1 as SGHNT and CDR2 as YYREEE (reference sequence). CDR3 length: 10 residues. V was pared by 9 bases and J by 5 bases, with 8 bases between. The CDR3 spells CAMGWETQYF. Written as DNA, the CDR3 is TGTGCCATGGGTTGGGAGACCCAGTACTTC.

The chain carries TRBV5-4 and TRBJ2-2, with 7 bases aligning to TRBD2. Germline V gives CDR1 SGHNT, CDR2 YYREEE (reference sequence). V was clipped by 2 bases and J by 2 bases; unmatched bases: 6. The CDR3 covers 16 residues. The CDR3 coding sequence is TGTGCCAGCAGCTTTGGGGGGGGTCACAACACCGGGGAGCTGTTTTTT. Protein product: CASSFGGGHNTGELFF.

The chain couples TRBV5-4 to TRBJ2-7; D tentatively fits TRBD1 or TRBD2 (6 bases each). In germline, CDR1 is SGHNT, CDR2 YYREEE (reference sequence). Trimming took 4 bases from V and 6 from J, leaving 20 bases between them. The CDR3 contains 15 residues. For the CDR3, the DNA is TGTGCCAGCAGCCATAGGACGGGGGCCACCTCCGAGCAGTACTTC. This gives the protein CASSHRTGATSEQYF.